The 28 T cell receptor beta chains below all came from one sample that was sequenced in a study of T cells in Graves' hyperthyroidism and ophthalmopathy. RNA transcripts yielded amplified TCR beta CDR3 regions. A set of HTBI primers served as the primers for a first-round RT-PCR of the TCR CDR3. TCRdb analysed the multiplex PCR reads with MiXCR anew, one entry per CDR3 protein. The table has hundreds of thousands of distinct CDR3 sequences, more than 11% seen once. Sequenced material: blood. The receptors derive from a woman aged 25 to 39 with Graves' hyperthyroidism that later progressed to Graves' ophthalmopathy.

The chain has TRBV6-1 and TRBJ2-7, with TRBD2 matching 8 bases. V lost 8 bases and J lost 4; bases outside the gene matches: 13. CDR3 length equals 15 residues. CDR1 is MNHNS and CDR2 is SASEGT in the germline V gene. The CDR3 region is CASREGSGTGYEQYF. The DNA for the CDR3 is TGTGCCAGCCGGGAGGGGAGCGGGACGGGGTACGAGCAGTACTTC.

At least ten counts were recorded for this clonotype. This rearrangement joins TRBV3-1 to TRBJ2-1; TRBD2 matches at 11 bases. The CDR3 length is 17 residues. V trimming: 0 bases; J trimming: 4 bases; junction bases outside the gene matches: 5. The V gene's germline CDR1 is LGHDT and CDR2 YNNKEL (reference sequence). The CDR3 region has the DNA TGTGCCAGCAGCCAAGATAGTAGCGGGAGGGATTACAATGAGCAGTTCTTC. Its protein product is CASSQDSSGRDYNEQFF.

This clonotype came up many times. The CDR3 bases are TGCAGTGCTGACACAGGGGGAGACACTGAAGCTTTCTTT. Residues: CSADTGGDTEAFF. The chain couples TRBV20-1 to TRBJ1-1; 8 nucleotides agree with TRBD1. The CDR3 is made up of 13 amino acids. The J segment lost 3 bases and the V segment lost 5 bases, leaving 5 bases of the junction unmatched. Germline V gene lookup returns CDR1 DFQATT and CDR2 SNEGSKA (reference sequence).

This clonotype was seen many times. The chain links TRBV9 to TRBJ2-5; D not resolved. V gave up 0 bases and J gave up 5 bases, with 14 bases separating them. The CDR3 is made up of 15 amino acids. Germline CDR1 is SGDLS and CDR2 is YYNGEE. The CDR3 coding sequence is TGTGCCAGCAGCGTAGCACCAGTTCCCCTCGAGACCCAGTACTTC. Translating gives CASSVAPVPLETQYF.

This clonotype was observed many times. The chain couples TRBV2 to TRBJ2-7; 11 nucleotides line up with TRBD1. V gave up 6 bases and J gave up 0 bases; unmatched junction bases: 1. In germline, CDR1 is SNHLY, CDR2 FYNNEI. The CDR3 consists of 14 residues. CDR3 in amino acids: CASRGTGGSYEQYF. CDR3 DNA: TGTGCCAGCAGGGGGACAGGGGGCTCCTACGAGCAGTACTTC.

This clonotype was counted many times. This chain links TRBV12-3 or TRBV12-4 with TRBJ1-3, with D uncertain. The CDR3 has 16 residues. The V gene lost 8 bases and the J gene lost 0 bases, with 17 bases spanning the gap. CDR3 DNA sequence: TGTGCCAGCCGGATGGGAGGGCGCCTCTCTGGAAACACCATATATTTT. Translated: CASRMGGRLSGNTIYF.

This clonotype showed up just a few times. V is TRBV27 and J is TRBJ2-1; TRBD2 aligns across 8 bases. The V gene end was trimmed by 0 bases and the J gene end by 9 bases; junction bases not matched to a gene: 16. Germline V CDR1 and CDR2: MNHEY, SMNVEV (reference sequence). The CDR3 spans 18 residues. The CDR3 DNA sequence: TGTGCCAGCAGTTTATCCCCCGTGGCGGGAGGCAAGGTCGGTGAGCAGTTCTTC. Translation: CASSLSPVAGGKVGEQFF.

This clonotype was seen ten or more times. CDR3 nucleotide sequence: TGTGCCACCAGTGATACCTCAGGGGGCAATCAGCCCCAGCATTTT. It specifies CATSDTSGGNQPQHF. The chain links TRBV24-1 to TRBJ1-5; possibly TRBD1 for D (6 bases). Germline CDR1 reads KGHDR; CDR2 reads SFDVKD. V dropped 3 bases and J dropped 2 bases, with 10 bases sitting between them. The CDR3 sequence is 15 residues long.

The rearrangement links TRBV19 to TRBJ2-1, with a tentative D call TRBD2 (5 bases). Trimming pared 6 bases from V and 6 bases from J, leaving 21 bases between. From germline, CDR1 is LNHDA and CDR2 SQIVND (reference sequence). The CDR3 runs 16 residues. CDR3 protein: CASRGLNVGAGNEQFF. Written as DNA, the CDR3 is TGTGCCAGTAGAGGCCTCAATGTGGGAGCCGGCAATGAGCAGTTCTTC.

This clonotype has a count of ten or more. The V and J genes are TRBV27 and TRBJ2-7; D unclear. The CDR3 totals 13 residues. V lost 3 bases, J lost 0 bases, and 6 bases lay in between. Germline-derived CDR1 and CDR2 are MNHEY and SMNVEV (reference sequence). The CDR3 here is CASSFRNSYEQYF. In DNA, the CDR3 is TGTGCCAGCAGTTTCAGAAACTCCTACGAGCAGTACTTC.

In this sample, this clonotype turned up a few times. This sequence may be a read error, since a much larger clone differs from it by one base. This chain connects TRBV5-1 to TRBJ1-1; 7 bases are a match to TRBD1. This CDR3 contains 16 residues. Germline assignment: CDR1 SGHRS and CDR2 YFSETQ. V lost 2 bases to trimming and J lost 0 bases; unmatched junction nucleotides: 7. CDR3 residues: CASSLRDSNMNTEAFF. The CDR3 bases are TGCGCCAGCAGCTTACGGGACAGCAACATGAACACTGAAGCTTTCTTT.

A remark on this clonotype: A much larger clone differs by one base, so this may be a read error. V and J are TRBV12-3 or TRBV12-4 and TRBJ1-2; D uncertain. The length of the CDR3 is 15 residues. V lost 2 bases, J lost 1 base, and 11 bases lay in between. Written as DNA, the CDR3 is TGTGCCAGCAGTTTAATGGCCCGCGTTAACTATGGCTACACCTTC. Protein product: CASSLMARVNYGYTF.

The CDR3 here is CASSPSKGNQPQHF. CDR3 in DNA: TGTGCCAGCTCACCGTCGAAGGGGAATCAGCCCCAGCATTTT. The rearrangement links TRBV18 to TRBJ1-5; tentative D call: TRBD1 (5 bases). CDR3 length: 14 amino acids. The germline CDR1 and CDR2 sequences are KGHSH and LQKENI. The ends were cut back, 3 bases at V and 4 bases at J, with 10 bases in the middle.

This clonotype was seen ten or more times. The chain recombines TRBV12-3 or TRBV12-4 with TRBJ2-4; tentatively, D is TRBD1 (6 bases). The CDR3 totals 19 residues. V lost 5 bases to trimming and J lost 0 bases, with 23 bases between them. CDR3 nucleotides: TGTGCCAGCAGTGCCCGTTTCTATAAGAGGGGGTTAGCCAAAAACATTCAGTACTTC. It codes for CASSARFYKRGLAKNIQYF.

This clonotype appeared many times. The rearrangement joins TRBV27 to TRBJ1-2; D not resolved. CDR1 is MNHEY, CDR2 SMNVEV, per germline (reference sequence). CDR3 size: 12 residues. With 5 bases removed from V and 8 bases from J, the gap between germline ends came to 12 bases. The CDR3 sequence is CASSPKVGGYTF. CDR3 DNA: TGTGCCAGCAGTCCCAAGGTGGGGGGCTACACCTTC.

This clonotype has at least ten counts. The V and J genes are TRBV11-2 and TRBJ2-3, with TRBD2 as a possible D gene (6 bases). Trimming stripped 3 bases from V and 2 bases from J, with 21 bases between. The CDR3 totals 18 residues. CDR1 is SGHAT and CDR2 is FQNNGV in the germline V gene. Written as DNA, the CDR3 is TGTGCCAGCAGCTTTGTTGAGGAGTTAGCGGACCTCACAGATACGCAGTATTTT. This sequence encodes CASSFVEELADLTDTQYF. Supplemented by reference TRBV11-2 and TRBJ2-3, the full variable domain reads EAGVAQSPRYKIIEKRQSVAFWCNPISGHATLYWYQQILGQGPKLLIQFQNNGVVDDSQLPKDRFSAERLKGVDSTLKIQPAKLEDSAVYLCASSFVEELADLTDTQYFGPGTRLTVL.

This clonotype was counted only a few times. CDR3 in DNA: TGCAGTGCTAGAGAATTGGGGGGGAGCGGTGAGCAGTTCTTC. Amino acids: CSARELGGSGEQFF. J is TRBJ2-1 and V is TRBV20-1; 7 positions agree with TRBD2. This CDR3 has 14 residues. Per germline, CDR1 DFQATT and CDR2 SNEGSKA (reference sequence). Trimming cost V 0 bases and J 9 bases; bases outside gene matches: 8.

This clonotype was detected a few times. The CDR3 region is CASSQEMGDEQFF. The CDR3 coding sequence is TGCGCCAGCAGCCAAGAAATGGGGGATGAGCAGTTCTTC. The chain employs TRBV4-1 and TRBJ2-1; D might be TRBD1 or TRBD2, each matching 5 bases. The CDR3 is 13 amino acids. Germline V CDR1 and CDR2: MGHRA, YSYEKL. V was clipped by 0 bases and J by 8 bases, with 8 bases between them.

This clonotype was seen only a few times. V gene TRBV5-4 combines with J gene TRBJ2-1; 13 positions agree with TRBD2. The CDR3 is 16 residues long. Germline V gene sequence: CDR1 SGHNT, CDR2 YYREEE (reference sequence). With 3 bases clipped from V and 2 bases from J, the junction kept 2 bases outside the gene matches. The CDR3 DNA reads as TGTGCCAGCAGCTGGACTAGCGGGAGTACCTACAATGAGCAGTTCTTC. This gives the protein CASSWTSGSTYNEQFF. The variable domain in full, completed from reference TRBV5-4 and TRBJ2-1, reads ETGVTQSPTHLIKTRGQQVTLRCSSQSGHNTVSWYQQALGQGPQFIFQYYREEENGRGNFPPRFSGLQFPNYSSELNVNALELDDSALYLCASSWTSGSTYNEQFFGPGTRLTVL.

This clonotype has at least ten counts. The chain has TRBV19 and TRBJ2-1; TRBD1 aligns across 7 bases. This CDR3 is 15 amino acids long. Germline V lookup: CDR1 LNHDA, CDR2 SQIVND (reference sequence). The J segment lost 6 bases and the V segment lost 3 bases, leaving 8 bases of the junction unmatched. In DNA form, the CDR3 reads TGTGCCAGTAGTATTTCGGGACAGACCGTCAATGAGCAGTTCTTC. Translated, it gives CASSISGQTVNEQFF.

This clonotype was counted many times. The chain combines TRBV7-2 with TRBJ1-1; 7 bases align to TRBD1. Germline-derived CDR1 and CDR2 are SGHTA and FQGNSA. Germline trimming cut 4 bases from V and 0 bases from J; bases unmatched to any gene: 5. The CDR3 runs 15 residues. CDR3 sequence (DNA): TGTGCCAGCAGCTCAACTACAGGGGTGAACACTGAAGCTTTCTTT. Its protein is CASSSTTGVNTEAFF.

In this sample, this clonotype turned up a few times. V is TRBV20-1 and J is TRBJ2-1; D may match TRBD1 or TRBD2 (5 bases each). The CDR3 runs 13 residues. CDR1 is DFQATT, CDR2 SNEGSKA, per germline (reference sequence). V lost 3 bases, J lost 7 bases, and 13 bases lay in between. In DNA, the CDR3 is TGCAGTGCTAGGGTCGTCTGGGGGAATGAGCAGTTCTTC. It yields the protein CSARVVWGNEQFF.

On this clonotype itself: A single base separates this from a much larger clone, so it may be a read error. The chain has TRBV10-2 and TRBJ2-5; 7 bases fit TRBD1. The J call may be faulty, since TRBJ2-1 better matches the DNA end. Germline V lookup: CDR1 WSHSY, CDR2 SAAADI. This CDR3 has 13 amino acids. CDR3 sequence: CASSVRGGATQFF. For the CDR3, the DNA is TGCGCCAGCAGTGTTAGAGGGGGCGCGACCCAGTTCTTC.

This clonotype was seen a few times. The chain links TRBV19 to TRBJ1-1; D gene unclear. There are 13 residues in the CDR3. Germline V lookup: CDR1 LNHDA, CDR2 SQIVND (reference sequence). The V gene lost 3 bases and the J gene lost 3 bases, with 8 bases spanning the gap. The CDR3 bases are TGTGCCAGTAGTATTAGTTCACACACTGAAGCTTTCTTT. Protein: CASSISSHTEAFF.

This clonotype was found a few times. This may be a read error, as it is one base from a much larger clone. V usage is TRBV7-9 and J usage is TRBJ2-7; D might be TRBD2 (6 bases). CDR1 is SEHNR and CDR2 is FQNEAQ in the germline V gene (reference sequence). V dropped 4 bases and J dropped 1 base, with 14 bases sitting between them. CDR3 length: 15 amino acids. The CDR3 loop is CASSSWNSGSYEQYF. In DNA, the CDR3 is TGTGCCAGCAGCTCTTGGAATAGCGGATCCTACGAGCAGTACTTC.

The gene calls are TRBV20-1 and TRBJ2-3; D ambiguous. CDR3 length: 11 residues. In germline, CDR1 is DFQATT, CDR2 SNEGSKA (reference sequence). V was shortened by 7 bases and J by 2 bases, with 7 bases between the two germline ends. The CDR3 sequence is CSGSTTDTQYF. CDR3 sequence (DNA): TGCAGTGGGAGTACCACAGATACGCAGTATTTT.

To note about this clonotype: One base away lies a much larger clone, so this may be a sequencing read error. V usage is TRBV15 and J usage is TRBJ1-6; 7 nucleotides align to TRBD1. This CDR3 is built from 15 residues. V was clipped by 8 bases and J by 10 bases; unmatched bases: 14. Germline loops: CDR1 LNHNV, CDR2 YYDKDF (reference sequence). CDR3 protein: CATGARQGDDSPLHF. CDR3 DNA sequence: TGTGCCACCGGCGCGCGACAGGGCGATGACTCACCCCTCCACTTT.

This clonotype was picked up many times. The chain carries TRBV28 and TRBJ2-6; unclear D gene. V was pared by 6 bases and J by 3 bases, with 6 bases between. Germline V gene lookup returns CDR1 MDHEN and CDR2 SYDVKM. This CDR3 region has 13 residues. The CDR3 sequence is CASSPVGANVLTF. The CDR3 DNA reads TGTGCCAGCAGCCCGGTTGGGGCCAACGTCCTGACTTTC.